This T cell receptor beta chain came from a study of shared clonotypes between healthy human individuals. Study-wide results and limits: Around 5.3% of naive CD4 clonotypes were shared across a handful of donors.

Every subset's genomic DNA went evenly onto several immunoSEQ plates. Each sorted subset replicate got 200 ng genomic DNA, roughly 30,000 genomes. Clones were sequenced by immunoSEQ multiplex PCR, and TCRdb holds only the in-frame ones, with some missing. Of 2.3 million or so clones listed, 85% to 95% are singletons. Naive CD4+ cells were CD45RA-selected; the remaining cells were memory. With regard to this clone: The antigen is unknown.

Trimming removed 6 bases at V and 4 bases at J, with 15 bases between. The CDR3 loop spans 14 amino acids. From germline, CDR1 is MDHEN and CDR2 SYDVKM. This chain joins TRBV28 and TRBJ1-2; D unclear. The sequenced sample was naive CD4+ T cells from PBMCs. Described subset: CD45RA+ positively selected. This sequence originates from a man between 18 and 35 years old in good health. Some clones in this sample may be carry-over from other donors' samples. CDR3 coding DNA: TGTGCCAGCAGGCTTACTGGCCGTAGCTATGGCTACACCTTC. Translation: CASRLTGRSYGYTF.